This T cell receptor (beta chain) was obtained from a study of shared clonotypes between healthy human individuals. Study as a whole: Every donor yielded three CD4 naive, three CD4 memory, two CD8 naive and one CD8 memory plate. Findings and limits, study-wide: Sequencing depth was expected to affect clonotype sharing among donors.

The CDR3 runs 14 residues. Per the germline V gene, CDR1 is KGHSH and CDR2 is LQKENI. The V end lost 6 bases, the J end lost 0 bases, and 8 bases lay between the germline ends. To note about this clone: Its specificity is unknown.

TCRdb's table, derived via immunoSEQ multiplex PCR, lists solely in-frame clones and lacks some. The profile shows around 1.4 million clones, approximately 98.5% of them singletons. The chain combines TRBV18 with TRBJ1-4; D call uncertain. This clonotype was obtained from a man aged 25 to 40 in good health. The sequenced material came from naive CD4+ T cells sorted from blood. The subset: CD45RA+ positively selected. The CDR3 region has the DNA TGTGCCAGCTCTACACAAGCAACTAATGAAAAACTGTTTTTT. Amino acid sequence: CASSTQATNEKLFF.